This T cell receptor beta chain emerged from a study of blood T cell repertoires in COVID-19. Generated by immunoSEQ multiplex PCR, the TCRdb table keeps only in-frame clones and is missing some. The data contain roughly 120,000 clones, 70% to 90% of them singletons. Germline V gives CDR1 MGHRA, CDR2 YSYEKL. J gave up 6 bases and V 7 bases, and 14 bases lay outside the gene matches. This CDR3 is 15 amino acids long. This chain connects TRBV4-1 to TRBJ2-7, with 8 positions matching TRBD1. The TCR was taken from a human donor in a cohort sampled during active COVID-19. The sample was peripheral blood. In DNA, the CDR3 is TGCGCCAGCACCCAGGGACAGGTGGGATTTGGCGAGCAGTACTTC. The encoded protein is CASTQGQVGFGEQYF.